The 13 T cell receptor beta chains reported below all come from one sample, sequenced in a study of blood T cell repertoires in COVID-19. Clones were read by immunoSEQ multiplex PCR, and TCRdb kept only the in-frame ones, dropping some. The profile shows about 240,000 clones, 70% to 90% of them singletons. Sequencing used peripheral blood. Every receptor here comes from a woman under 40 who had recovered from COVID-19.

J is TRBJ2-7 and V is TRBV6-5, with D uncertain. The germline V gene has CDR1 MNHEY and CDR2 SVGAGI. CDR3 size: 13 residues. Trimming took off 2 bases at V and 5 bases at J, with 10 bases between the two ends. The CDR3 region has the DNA TGTGCCAGCAGTTACGACTTGAGCCACGAGCAGTACTTC. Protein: CASSYDLSHEQYF.

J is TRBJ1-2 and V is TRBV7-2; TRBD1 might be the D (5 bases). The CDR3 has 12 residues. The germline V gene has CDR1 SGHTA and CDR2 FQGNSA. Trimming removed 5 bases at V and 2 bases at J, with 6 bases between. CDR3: CASSPGNYGYTF. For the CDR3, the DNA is TGTGCCAGCAGCCCAGGGAACTATGGCTACACCTTC.

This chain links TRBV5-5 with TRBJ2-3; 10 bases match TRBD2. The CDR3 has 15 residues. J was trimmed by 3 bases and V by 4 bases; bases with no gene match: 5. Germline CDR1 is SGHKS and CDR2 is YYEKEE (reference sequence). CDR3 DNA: TGTGCCAGCAGCCAGCGGGGGGGCCAAACAGATACGCAGTATTTT. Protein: CASSQRGGQTDTQYF.

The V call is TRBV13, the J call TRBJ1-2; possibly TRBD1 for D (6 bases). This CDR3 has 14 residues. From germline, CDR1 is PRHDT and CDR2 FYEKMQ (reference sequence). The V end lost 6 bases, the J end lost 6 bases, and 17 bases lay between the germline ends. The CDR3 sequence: CASRKTGIFDGYTF. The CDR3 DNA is TGTGCCAGCAGGAAAACAGGGATTTTTGATGGCTACACCTTC.

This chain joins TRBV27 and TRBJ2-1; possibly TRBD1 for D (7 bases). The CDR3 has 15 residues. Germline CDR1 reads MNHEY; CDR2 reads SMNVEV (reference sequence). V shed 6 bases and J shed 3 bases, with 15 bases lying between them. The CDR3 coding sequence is TGTGCCAGCAGGTCCGGAGGGGGCGACTACAATGAGCAGTTCTTC. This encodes CASRSGGGDYNEQFF.

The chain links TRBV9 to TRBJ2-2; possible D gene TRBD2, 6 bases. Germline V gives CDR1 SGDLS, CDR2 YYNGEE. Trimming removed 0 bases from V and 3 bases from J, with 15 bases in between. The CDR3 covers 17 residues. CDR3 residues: CASSVAAGGTYTGELFF. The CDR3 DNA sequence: TGTGCCAGCAGCGTAGCGGCCGGCGGGACTTACACCGGGGAGCTGTTTTTT.

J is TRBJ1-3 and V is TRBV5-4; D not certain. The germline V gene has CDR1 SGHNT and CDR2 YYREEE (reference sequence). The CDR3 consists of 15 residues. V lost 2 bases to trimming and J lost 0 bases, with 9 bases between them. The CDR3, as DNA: TGTGCCAGCAGCTTCGGCAGACTCTCTGGAAACACCATATATTTT. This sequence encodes CASSFGRLSGNTIYF. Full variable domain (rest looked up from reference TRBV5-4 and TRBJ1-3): ETGVTQSPTHLIKTRGQQVTLRCSSQSGHNTVSWYQQALGQGPQFIFQYYREEENGRGNFPPRFSGLQFPNYSSELNVNALELDDSALYLCASSFGRLSGNTIYFGEGSWLTVV.

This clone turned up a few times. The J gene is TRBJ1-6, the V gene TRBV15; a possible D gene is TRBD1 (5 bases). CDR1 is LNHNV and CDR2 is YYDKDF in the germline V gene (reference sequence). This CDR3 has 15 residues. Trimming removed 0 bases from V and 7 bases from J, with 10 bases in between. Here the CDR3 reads CATSRDIGANSPLHF. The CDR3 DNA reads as TGTGCCACCAGCAGAGATATAGGGGCGAATTCACCCCTCCACTTT.

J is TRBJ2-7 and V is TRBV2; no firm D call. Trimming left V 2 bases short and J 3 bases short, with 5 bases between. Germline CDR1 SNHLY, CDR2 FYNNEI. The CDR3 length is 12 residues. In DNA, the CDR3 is TGTGCCAGCAGTGAACGACTCTACGAGCAGTACTTC. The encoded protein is CASSERLYEQYF.

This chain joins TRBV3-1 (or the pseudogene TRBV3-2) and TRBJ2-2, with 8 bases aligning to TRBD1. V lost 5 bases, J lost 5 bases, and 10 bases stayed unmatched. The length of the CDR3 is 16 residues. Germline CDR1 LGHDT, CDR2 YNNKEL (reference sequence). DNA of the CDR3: TGTGCCAGCAGCTATCGAACAGGGGGAAAAACCGGGGAGCTGTTTTTT. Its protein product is CASSYRTGGKTGELFF.

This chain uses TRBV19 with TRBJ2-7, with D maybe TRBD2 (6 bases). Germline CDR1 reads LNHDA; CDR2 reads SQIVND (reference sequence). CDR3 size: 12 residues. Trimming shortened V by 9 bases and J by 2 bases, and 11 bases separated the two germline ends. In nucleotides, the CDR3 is TGTGCCAGGACGTGCGGGGCCTACGAGCAGTACTTC. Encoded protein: CARTCGAYEQYF. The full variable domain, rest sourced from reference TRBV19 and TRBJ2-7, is DGGITQSPKYLFRKEGQNVTLSCEQNLNHDAMYWYRQDPGQGLRLIYYSQIVNDFQKGDIAEGYSVSREKKESFPLTVTSAQKNPTAFYLCARTCGAYEQYFGPGTRLTVT.

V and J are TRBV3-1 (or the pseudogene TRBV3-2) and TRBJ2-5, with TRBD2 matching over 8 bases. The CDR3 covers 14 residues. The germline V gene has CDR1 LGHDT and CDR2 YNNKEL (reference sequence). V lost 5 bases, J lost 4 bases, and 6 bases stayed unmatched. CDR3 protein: CASSSRGTRETQYF. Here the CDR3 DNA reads TGTGCCAGCAGCTCACGAGGGACTAGAGAGACCCAGTACTTC.

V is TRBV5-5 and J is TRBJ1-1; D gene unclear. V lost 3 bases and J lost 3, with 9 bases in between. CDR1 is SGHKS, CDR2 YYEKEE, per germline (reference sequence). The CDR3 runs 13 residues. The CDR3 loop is CASSYIADTEAFF. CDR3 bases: TGTGCCAGCAGCTATATAGCGGACACTGAAGCTTTCTTT.